The clone carrying this T cell receptor beta chain was recorded a few times. The authors' processing: Reference gene primer amplification gave estimated nucleated cell counts. Assay used: immunoSEQ multiplex PCR; TCRdb lists only in-frame clones, some missing. The V and J calls and clone size were taken over from that table, and D and trimming were inferred from the DNA. The top ten clones hold more than 2.5% of a sample with over 250,000 clones, roughly 77% of them seen once. The data were taken from a study of blood T cell repertoires in COVID-19. Background on the study: Donors in the United States, Italy and Spain gave samples during acute or convalescent COVID-19.

V shed 1 base and J 14 bases; nucleotides not matched to a gene: 5. The germline gives CDR1 SGHTA, CDR2 FQGNSA. CDR3 length: 12 amino acids. This receptor was taken from a woman older than 75 with acute or convalescent COVID-19. Sequenced sample: peripheral blood. The chain couples TRBV7-2 to TRBJ2-1; 7 bases align to TRBD2. The CDR3 bases are TGTGCCAGCAGCTTAGAAGCGGGGAGGAAGTTCTTC. This translates into CASSLEAGRKFF.